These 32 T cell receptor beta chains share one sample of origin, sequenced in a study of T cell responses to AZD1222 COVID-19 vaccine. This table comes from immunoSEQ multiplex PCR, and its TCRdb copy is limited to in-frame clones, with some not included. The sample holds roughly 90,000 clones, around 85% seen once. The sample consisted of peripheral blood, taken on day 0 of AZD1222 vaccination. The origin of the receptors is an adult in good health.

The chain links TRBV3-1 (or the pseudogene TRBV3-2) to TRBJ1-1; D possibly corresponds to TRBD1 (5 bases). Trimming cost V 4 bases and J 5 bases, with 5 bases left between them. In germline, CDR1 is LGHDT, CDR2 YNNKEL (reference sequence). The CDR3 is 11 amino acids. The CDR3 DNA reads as TGTGCCAGCAGCCGGGGGACTGAAGCTTTCTTT. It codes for CASSRGTEAFF.

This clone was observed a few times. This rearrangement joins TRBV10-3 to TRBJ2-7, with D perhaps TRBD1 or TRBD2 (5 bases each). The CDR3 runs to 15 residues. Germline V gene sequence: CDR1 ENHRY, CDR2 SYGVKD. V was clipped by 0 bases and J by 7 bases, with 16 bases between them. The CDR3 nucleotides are TGTGCCATCAGTGAGTCACAGGCCCCCCCGGGGGAGCAGTACTTC. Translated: CAISESQAPPGEQYF.

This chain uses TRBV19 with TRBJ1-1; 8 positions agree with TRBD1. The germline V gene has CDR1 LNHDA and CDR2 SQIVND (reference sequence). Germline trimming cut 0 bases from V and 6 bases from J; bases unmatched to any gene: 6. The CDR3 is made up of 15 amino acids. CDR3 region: CASSIDRGLDAEAFF. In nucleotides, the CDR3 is TGTGCCAGTAGTATAGACAGGGGGCTCGATGCTGAAGCTTTCTTT.

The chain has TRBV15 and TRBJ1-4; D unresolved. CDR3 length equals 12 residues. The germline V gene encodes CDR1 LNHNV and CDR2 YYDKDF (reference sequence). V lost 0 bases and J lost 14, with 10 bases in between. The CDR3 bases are TGTGCCACCAGCAGAGATGGGGAAAGCCTGTTTTTT. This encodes CATSRDGESLFF.

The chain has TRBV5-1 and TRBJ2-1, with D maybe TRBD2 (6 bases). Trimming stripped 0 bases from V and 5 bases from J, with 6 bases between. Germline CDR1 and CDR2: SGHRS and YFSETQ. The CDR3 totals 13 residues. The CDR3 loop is CASSLAGDNEQFF. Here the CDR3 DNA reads TGCGCCAGCAGCTTGGCGGGAGACAATGAGCAGTTCTTC.

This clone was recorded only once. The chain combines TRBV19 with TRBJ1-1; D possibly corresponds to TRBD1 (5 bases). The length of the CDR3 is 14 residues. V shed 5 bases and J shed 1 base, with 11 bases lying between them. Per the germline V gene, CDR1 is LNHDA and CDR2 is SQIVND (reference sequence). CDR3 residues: CASSHTTANTEAFF. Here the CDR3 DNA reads TGTGCCAGTAGTCACACGACAGCGAACACTGAAGCTTTCTTT.

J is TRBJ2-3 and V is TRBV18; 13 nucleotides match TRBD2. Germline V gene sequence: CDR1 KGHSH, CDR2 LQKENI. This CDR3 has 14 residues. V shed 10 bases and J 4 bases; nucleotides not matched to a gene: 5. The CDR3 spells CATRTSGSADTQYF. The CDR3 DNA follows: TGTGCCACCAGGACTAGCGGGAGTGCAGATACGCAGTATTTT.

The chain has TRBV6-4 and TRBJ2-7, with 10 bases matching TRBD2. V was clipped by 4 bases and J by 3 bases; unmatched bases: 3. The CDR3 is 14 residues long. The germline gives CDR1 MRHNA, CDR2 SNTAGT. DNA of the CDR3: TGTGCCAGCAGTGTGGGACTAGCGTACTACGAGCAGTACTTC. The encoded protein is CASSVGLAYYEQYF.

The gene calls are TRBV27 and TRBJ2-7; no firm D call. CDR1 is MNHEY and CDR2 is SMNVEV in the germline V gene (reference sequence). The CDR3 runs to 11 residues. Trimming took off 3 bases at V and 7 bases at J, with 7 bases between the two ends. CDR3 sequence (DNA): TGTGCCAGCAGTTTCAGTTGGGAGCAGTACTTC. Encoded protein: CASSFSWEQYF.

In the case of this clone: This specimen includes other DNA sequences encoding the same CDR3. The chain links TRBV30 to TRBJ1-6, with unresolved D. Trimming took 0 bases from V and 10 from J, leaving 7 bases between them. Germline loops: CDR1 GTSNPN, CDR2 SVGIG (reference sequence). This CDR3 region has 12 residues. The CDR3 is CAWSVISSPLHF. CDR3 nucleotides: TGTGCCTGGAGTGTAATCAGCTCACCCCTCCACTTT.

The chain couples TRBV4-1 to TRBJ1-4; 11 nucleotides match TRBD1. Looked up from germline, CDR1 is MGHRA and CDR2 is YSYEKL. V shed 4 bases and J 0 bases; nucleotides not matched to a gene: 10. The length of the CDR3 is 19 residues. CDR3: CASSRVWTGGLSTNEKLFF. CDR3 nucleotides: TGCGCCAGCAGCCGAGTGTGGACAGGGGGCTTATCAACTAATGAAAAACTGTTTTTT.

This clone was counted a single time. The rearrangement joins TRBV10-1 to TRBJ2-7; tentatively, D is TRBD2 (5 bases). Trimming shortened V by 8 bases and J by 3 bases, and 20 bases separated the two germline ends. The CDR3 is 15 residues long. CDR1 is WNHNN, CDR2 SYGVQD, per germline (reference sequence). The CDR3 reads CASSTRRNDVYEQYF. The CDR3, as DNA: TGCGCCAGCTCTACCCGGAGGAACGACGTCTACGAGCAGTACTTC.

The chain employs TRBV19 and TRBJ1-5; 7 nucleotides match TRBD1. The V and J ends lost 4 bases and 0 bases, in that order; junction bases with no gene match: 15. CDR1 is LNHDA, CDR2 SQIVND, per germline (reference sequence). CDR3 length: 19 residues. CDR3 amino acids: CASSNPGTVLRYSNQPQHF. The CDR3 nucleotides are TGTGCCAGTAGTAACCCCGGGACAGTCCTCCGATATAGCAATCAGCCCCAGCATTTT.

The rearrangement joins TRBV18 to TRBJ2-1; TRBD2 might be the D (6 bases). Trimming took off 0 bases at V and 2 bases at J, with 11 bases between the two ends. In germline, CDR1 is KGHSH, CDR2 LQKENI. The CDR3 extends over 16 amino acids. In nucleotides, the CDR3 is TGTGCCAGCTCACCACCGGGGACTCCTACCTACAATGAGCAGTTCTTC. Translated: CASSPPGTPTYNEQFF.

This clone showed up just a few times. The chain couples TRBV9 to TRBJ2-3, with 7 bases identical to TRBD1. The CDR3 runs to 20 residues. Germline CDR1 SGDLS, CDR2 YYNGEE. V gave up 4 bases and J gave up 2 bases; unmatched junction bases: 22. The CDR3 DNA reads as TGTGCCAGCAGCCCAAGAATTATCCGGGACAGCAATTTTTTCACAGATACGCAGTATTTT. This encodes CASSPRIIRDSNFFTDTQYF.

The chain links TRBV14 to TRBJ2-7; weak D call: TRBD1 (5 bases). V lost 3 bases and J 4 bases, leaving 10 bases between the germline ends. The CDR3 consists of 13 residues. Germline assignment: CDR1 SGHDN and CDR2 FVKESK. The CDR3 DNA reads TGTGCCAGCAGCCAGGGAAGGGGTTACGAGCAGTACTTC. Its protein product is CASSQGRGYEQYF.

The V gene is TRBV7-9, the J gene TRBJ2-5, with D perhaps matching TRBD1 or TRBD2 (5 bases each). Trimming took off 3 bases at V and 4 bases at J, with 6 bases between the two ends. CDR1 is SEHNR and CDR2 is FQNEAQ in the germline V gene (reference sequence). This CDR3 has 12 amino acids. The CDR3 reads CASSLGVETQYF. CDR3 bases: TGTGCCAGCAGCTTGGGGGTAGAGACCCAGTACTTC.

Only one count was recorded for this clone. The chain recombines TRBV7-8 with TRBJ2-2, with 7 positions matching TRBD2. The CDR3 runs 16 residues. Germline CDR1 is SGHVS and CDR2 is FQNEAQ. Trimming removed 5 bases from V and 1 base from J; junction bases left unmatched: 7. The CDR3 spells CASSHWGGKNTGELFF. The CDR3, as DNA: TGTGCCAGCAGCCATTGGGGGGGGAAGAACACCGGGGAGCTGTTTTTT.

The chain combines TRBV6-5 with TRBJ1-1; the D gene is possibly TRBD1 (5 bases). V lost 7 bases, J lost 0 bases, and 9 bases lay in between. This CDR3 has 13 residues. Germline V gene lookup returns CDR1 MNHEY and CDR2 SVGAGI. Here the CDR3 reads CASKGMLNTEAFF. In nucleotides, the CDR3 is TGTGCCAGCAAGGGGATGTTGAACACTGAAGCTTTCTTT.

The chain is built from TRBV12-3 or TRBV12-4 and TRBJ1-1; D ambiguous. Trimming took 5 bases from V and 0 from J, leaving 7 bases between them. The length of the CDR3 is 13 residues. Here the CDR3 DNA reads TGTGCCAGCAGTCCTGAGATGAACACTGAAGCTTTCTTT. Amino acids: CASSPEMNTEAFF.

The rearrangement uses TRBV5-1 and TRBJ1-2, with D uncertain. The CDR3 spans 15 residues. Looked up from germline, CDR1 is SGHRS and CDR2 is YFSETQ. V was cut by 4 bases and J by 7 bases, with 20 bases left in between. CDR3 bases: TGCGCCAGCAGCGCTGATGCGGGCACCCTATTTGGCTACACCTTC. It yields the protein CASSADAGTLFGYTF. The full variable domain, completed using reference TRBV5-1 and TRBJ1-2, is KAGVTQTPRYLIKTRGQQVTLSCSPISGHRSVSWYQQTPGQGLQFLFEYFSETQRNKGNFPGRFSGRQFSNSRSEMNVSTLELGDSALYLCASSADAGTLFGYTFGSGTRLTVV.

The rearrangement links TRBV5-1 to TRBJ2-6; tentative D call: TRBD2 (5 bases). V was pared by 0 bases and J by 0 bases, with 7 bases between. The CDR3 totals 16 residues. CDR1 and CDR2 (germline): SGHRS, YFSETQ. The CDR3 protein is CASSLVGSSGANVLTF. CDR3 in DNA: TGCGCCAGCAGCTTGGTGGGGAGCTCTGGGGCCAACGTCCTGACTTTC.

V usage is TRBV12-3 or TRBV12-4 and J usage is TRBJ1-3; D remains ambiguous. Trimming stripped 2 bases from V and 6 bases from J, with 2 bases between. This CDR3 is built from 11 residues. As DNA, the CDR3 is TGTGCCAGCAGTTTAATAAACACCATATATTTT. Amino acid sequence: CASSLINTIYF.

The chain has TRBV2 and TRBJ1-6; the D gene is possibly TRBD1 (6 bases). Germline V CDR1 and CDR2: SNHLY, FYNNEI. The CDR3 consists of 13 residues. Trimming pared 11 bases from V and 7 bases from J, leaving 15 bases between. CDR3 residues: CAGGRGGNSPLHF. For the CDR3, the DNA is TGTGCCGGGGGGAGAGGGGGGAATTCACCCCTCCACTTT.

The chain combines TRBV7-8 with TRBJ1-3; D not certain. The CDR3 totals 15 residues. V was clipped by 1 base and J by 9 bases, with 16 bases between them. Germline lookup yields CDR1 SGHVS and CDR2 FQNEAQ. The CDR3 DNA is TGTGCCAGCAGCTTAGTAGGGTTAGGGTCGGGCACCATATATTTT. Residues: CASSLVGLGSGTIYF. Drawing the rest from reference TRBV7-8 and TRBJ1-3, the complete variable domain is GAGVSQSPRYKVAKRGQDVALRCDPISGHVSLFWYQQALGQGPEFLTYFQNEAQLDKSGLPSDRFFAERPEGSVSTLKIQRTQQEDSAVYLCASSLVGLGSGTIYFGEGSWLTVV.

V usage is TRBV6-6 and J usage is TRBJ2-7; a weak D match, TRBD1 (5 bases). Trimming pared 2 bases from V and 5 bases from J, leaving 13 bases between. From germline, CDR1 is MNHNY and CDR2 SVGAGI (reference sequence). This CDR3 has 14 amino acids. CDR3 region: CASSYVTQGDEQYF. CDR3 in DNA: TGTGCCAGCAGTTACGTGACGCAGGGTGACGAGCAGTACTTC.

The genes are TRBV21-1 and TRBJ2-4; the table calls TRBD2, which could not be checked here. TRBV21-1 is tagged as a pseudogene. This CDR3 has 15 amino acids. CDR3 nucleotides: TGTGCCAGCAACACGGGGGGGCTGGCCAAAAACATTCAGTACTTC. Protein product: CASNTGGLAKNIQYF.

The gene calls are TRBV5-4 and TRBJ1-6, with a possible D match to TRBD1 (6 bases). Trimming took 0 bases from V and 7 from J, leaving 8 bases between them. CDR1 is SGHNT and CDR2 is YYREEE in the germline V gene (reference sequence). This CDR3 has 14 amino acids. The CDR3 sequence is CASSLGQENSPLHF. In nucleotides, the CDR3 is TGTGCCAGCAGCTTGGGACAGGAGAATTCACCCCTCCACTTT.

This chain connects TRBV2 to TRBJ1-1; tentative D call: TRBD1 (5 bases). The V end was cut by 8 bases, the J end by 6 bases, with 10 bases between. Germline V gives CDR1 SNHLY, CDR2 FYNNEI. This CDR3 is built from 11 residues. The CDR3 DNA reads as TGTGCCAGCTCAGGGTTCTCTGAAGCTTTCTTT. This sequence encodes CASSGFSEAFF.

The CDR3 DNA is TGTGCCAGCTCTCACGACCCTTGGGGGTTCCCCGGGGAGCTGTTTTTT. Its translation is CASSHDPWGFPGELFF. The chain joins TRBV27 to TRBJ2-2, with D perhaps TRBD1 or TRBD2 (5 bases each). V was clipped by 8 bases and J by 6 bases, with 22 bases between them. The CDR3 extends over 16 amino acids. The germline V gene has CDR1 MNHEY and CDR2 SMNVEV (reference sequence).

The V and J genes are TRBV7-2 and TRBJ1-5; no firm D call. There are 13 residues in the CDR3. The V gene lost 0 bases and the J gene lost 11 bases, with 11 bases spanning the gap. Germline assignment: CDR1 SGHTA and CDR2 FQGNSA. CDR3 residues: CASSLAGSTAQHF. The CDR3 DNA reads TGTGCCAGCAGCTTAGCGGGTTCTACAGCCCAGCATTTT.

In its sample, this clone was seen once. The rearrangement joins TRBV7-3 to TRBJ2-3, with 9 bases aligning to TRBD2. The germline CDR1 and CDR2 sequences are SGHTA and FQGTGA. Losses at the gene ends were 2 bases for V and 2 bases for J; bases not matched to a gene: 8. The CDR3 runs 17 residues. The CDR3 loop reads CASSLGGSGGATDTQYF. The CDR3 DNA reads TGTGCCAGCAGCTTAGGGGGTAGCGGGGGAGCCACAGATACGCAGTATTTT.